Here is one T cell receptor (beta chain) with its context. Other nucleotide sequences from this sample produce the same CDR3. This record belongs to a study of blood T cell repertoires in COVID-19. Authors' data handling: Nucleated cell number was recorded as an estimate derived from reference gene primer amplification. TCRdb's table, derived via immunoSEQ multiplex PCR, lists solely in-frame clones and lacks some. The V and J calls and clone size are taken from that table; D and trimming were inferred from the DNA. Of 300,000 or so clones detected, under 90% appear once; the ten largest clones hold less than 3%. Exposed volunteers were people who met a COVID-19 case within 2 weeks before study entry. The length of the CDR3 is 13 residues. The germline V gene has CDR1 KGHSH and CDR2 LQKENI. V was trimmed by 5 bases and J by 4 bases, leaving 11 bases between them.

Sequencing used PBMCs or T cells enriched from blood (not recorded which). The sequence came from a woman in her forties or fifties who had been exposed to COVID-19. The chain combines TRBV18 with TRBJ1-1; D unresolved. The CDR3 nucleotides read TGTGCCAGCTCAAAGGACCGGGGCACTGAAGCTTTCTTT. Translated, it gives CASSKDRGTEAFF.